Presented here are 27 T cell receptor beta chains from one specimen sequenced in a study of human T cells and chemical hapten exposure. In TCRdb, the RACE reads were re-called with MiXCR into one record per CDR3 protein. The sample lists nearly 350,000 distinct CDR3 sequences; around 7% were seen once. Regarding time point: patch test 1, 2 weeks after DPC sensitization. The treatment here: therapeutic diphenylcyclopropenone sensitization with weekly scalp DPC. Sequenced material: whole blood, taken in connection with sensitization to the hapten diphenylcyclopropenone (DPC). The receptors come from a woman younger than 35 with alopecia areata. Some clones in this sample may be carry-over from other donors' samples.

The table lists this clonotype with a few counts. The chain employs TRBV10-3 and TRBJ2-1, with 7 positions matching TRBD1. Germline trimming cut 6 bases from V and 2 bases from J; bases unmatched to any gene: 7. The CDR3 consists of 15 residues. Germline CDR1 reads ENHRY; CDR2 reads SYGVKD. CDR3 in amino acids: CAISAGQDPYNEQFF. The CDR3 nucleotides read TGTGCCATCAGCGCCGGACAGGATCCCTACAATGAGCAGTTCTTC.

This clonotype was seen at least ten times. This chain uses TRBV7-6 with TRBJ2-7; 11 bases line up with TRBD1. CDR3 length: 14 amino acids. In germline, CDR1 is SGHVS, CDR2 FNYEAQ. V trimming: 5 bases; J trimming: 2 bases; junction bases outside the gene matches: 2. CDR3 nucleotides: TGTGCCAGCAGCACGGGACAGGGGGCCTACGAGCAGTACTTC. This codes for CASSTGQGAYEQYF.

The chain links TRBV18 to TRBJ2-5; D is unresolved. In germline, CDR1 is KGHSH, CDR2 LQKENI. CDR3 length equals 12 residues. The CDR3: CATTLEGETQYF. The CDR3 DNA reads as TGTGCTACCACACTGGAAGGAGAGACCCAGTACTTC. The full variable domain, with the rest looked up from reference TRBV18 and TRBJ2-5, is NAGVMQNPRHLVRRRGQEARLRCSPMKGHSHVYWYRQLPEEGLKFMVYLQKENIIDESGMPKERFSAEFPKEGPSILRIQQVVRGDSAAYFCATTLEGETQYFGPGTRLLVL.

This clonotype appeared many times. The CDR3 region has the DNA TGTGCCAGCACCTCAGACATAGGGCAGCCCCAGCATTTT. Residues: CASTSDIGQPQHF. The chain carries TRBV7-2 and TRBJ1-5, with D unresolved. V was cut by 7 bases and J by 7 bases, with 14 bases left in between. Germline V lookup: CDR1 SGHTA, CDR2 FQGNSA. CDR3 length: 13 amino acids.

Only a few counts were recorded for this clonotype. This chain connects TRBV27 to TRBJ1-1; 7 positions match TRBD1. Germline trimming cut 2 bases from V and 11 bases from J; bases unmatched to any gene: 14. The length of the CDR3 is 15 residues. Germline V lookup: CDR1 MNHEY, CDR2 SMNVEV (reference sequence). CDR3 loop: CASSLAGLRDSSAFF. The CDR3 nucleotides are TGTGCCAGCAGTTTAGCGGGCCTGAGGGACAGCTCTGCTTTCTTT.

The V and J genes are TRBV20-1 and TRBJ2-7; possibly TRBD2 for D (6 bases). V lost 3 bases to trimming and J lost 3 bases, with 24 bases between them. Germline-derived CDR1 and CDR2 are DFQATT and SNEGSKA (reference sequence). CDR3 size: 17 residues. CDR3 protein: CSASRLKFGGIGYEQYF. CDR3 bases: TGCAGTGCTAGCAGACTCAAGTTTGGGGGGATTGGCTACGAGCAGTACTTC.

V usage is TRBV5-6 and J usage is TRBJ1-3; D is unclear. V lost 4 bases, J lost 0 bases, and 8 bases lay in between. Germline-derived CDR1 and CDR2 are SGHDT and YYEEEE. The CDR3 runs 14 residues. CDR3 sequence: CASSTRSSGNTIYF. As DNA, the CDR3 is TGTGCCAGCAGCACGAGGTCCTCTGGAAACACCATATATTTT.

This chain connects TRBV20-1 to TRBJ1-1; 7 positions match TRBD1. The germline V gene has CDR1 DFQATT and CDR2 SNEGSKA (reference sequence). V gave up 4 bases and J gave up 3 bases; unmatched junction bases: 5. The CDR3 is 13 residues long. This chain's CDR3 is CSAKRGRDTEAFF. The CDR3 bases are TGCAGTGCTAAAAGGGGGCGAGACACTGAAGCTTTCTTT.

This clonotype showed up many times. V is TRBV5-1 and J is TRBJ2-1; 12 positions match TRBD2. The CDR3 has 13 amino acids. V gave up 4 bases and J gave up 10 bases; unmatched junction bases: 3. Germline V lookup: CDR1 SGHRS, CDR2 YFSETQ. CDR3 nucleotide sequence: TGCGCCAGCAGCGTCGGGACTAGCGGGGAGCAGTTCTTC. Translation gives CASSVGTSGEQFF.

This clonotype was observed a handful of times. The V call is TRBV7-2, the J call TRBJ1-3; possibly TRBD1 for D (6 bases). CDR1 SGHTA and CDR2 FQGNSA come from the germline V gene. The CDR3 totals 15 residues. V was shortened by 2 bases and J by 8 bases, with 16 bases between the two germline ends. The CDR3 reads CASSLSGRGGHTIYF. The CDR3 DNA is TGTGCCAGCAGCTTATCCGGGCGTGGGGGGCACACCATATATTTT.

The CDR3 spells CASRAEQAPREQFF. CDR3 bases: TGTGCCAGCCGAGCAGAACAAGCCCCCCGAGAGCAGTTCTTC. The chain couples TRBV12-3 or TRBV12-4 to TRBJ2-1; no definite D call. The length of the CDR3 is 14 residues. The ends were cut back, 8 bases at V and 10 bases at J, with 21 bases in the middle.

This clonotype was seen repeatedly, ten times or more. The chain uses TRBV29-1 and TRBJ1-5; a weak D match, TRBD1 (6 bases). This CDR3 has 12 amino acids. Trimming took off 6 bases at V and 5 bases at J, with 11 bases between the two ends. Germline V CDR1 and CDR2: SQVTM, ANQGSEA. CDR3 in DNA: TGCAGCGTAACAGGGATAGATCAGCCCCAGCATTTT. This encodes CSVTGIDQPQHF.

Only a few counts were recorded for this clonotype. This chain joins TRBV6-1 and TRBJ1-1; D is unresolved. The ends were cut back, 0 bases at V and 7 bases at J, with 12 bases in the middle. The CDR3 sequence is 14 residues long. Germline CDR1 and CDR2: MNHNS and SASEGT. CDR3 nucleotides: TGTGCCAGCAGTGAAGCGCGGTCCAGGCTTGAAGCTTTCTTT. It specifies CASSEARSRLEAFF.

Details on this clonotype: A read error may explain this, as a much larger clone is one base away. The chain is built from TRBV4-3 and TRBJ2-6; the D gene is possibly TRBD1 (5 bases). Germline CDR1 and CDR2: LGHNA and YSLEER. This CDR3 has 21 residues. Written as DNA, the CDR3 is TGCGCCAGCAGCCAAGCTCCTGACGGCACGGTCATCACCTCTGGGGCCAACATCCTGACTTTC. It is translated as CASSQAPDGTVITSGANILTF.

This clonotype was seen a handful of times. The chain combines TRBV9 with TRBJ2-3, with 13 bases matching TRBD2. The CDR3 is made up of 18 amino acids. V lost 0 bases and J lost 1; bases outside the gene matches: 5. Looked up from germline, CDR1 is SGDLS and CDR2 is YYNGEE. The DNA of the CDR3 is TGTGCCAGCAGCGTAGTCCCAACTAGCGGGGGGGGCACAGATACGCAGTATTTT. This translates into CASSVVPTSGGGTDTQYF.

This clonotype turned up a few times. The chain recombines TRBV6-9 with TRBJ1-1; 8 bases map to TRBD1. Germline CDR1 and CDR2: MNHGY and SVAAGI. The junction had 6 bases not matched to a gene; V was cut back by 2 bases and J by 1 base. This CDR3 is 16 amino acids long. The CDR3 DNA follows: TGTGCCAGCAGTTATCCGGGGACAGGAAAGAACACTGAAGCTTTCTTT. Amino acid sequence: CASSYPGTGKNTEAFF.

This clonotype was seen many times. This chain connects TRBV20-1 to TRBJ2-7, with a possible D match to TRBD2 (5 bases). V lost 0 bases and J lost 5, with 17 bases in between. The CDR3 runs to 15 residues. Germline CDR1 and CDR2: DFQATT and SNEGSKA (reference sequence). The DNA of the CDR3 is TGCAGTGCTAGAGATCGGTGGTCGGACGGGGACGAGCAGTACTTC. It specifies CSARDRWSDGDEQYF.

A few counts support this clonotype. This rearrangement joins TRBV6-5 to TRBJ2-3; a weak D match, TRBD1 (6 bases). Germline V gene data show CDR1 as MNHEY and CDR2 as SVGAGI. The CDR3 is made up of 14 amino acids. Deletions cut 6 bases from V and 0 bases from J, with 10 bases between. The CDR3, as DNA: TGTGCCAGCAGGGGAACAGGGAGCACAGATACGCAGTATTTT. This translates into CASRGTGSTDTQYF.

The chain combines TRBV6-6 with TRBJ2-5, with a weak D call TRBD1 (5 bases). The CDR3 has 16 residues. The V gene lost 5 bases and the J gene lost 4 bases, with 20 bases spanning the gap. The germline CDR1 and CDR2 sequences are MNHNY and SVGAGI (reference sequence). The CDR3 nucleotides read TGTGCCAGCAGTCGGTCAGGGCAGGGTAGTATAGAGACCCAGTACTTC. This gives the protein CASSRSGQGSIETQYF.

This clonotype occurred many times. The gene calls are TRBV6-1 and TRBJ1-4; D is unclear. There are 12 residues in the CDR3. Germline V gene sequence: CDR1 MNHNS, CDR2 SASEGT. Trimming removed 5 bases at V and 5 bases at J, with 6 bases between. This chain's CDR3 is CASSQANEKLFF. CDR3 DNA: TGTGCCAGCAGTCAGGCGAATGAAAAACTGTTTTTT.

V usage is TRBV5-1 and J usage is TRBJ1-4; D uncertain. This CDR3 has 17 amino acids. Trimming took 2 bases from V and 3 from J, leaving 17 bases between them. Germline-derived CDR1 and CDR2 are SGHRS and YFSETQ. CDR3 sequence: CASSLRGYNQANEKLFF. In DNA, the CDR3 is TGCGCCAGCAGCTTACGTGGGTACAATCAGGCTAATGAAAAACTGTTTTTT.

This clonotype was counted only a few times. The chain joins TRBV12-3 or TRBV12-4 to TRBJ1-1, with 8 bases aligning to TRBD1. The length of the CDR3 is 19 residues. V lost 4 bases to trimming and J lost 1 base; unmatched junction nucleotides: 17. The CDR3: CASSSDILGRTGRNTEAFF. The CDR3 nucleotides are TGTGCCAGCAGTTCCGACATTTTGGGAAGGACAGGGCGGAACACTGAAGCTTTCTTT.

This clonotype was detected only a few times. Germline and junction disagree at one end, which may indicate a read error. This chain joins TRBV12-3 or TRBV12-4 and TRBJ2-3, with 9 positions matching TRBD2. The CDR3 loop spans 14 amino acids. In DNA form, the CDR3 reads TGTGCCAGCAGTCTAGCGGGGCTCAGGGATACGCAGTATTTT. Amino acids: CASSLAGLRDTQYF.

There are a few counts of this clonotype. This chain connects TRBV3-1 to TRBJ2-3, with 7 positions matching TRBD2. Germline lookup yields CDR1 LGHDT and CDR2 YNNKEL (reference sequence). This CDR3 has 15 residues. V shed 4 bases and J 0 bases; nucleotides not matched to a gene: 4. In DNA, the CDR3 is TGTGCCAGCAGCCCGCGGGGGTTCAGCACAGATACGCAGTATTTT. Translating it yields CASSPRGFSTDTQYF.

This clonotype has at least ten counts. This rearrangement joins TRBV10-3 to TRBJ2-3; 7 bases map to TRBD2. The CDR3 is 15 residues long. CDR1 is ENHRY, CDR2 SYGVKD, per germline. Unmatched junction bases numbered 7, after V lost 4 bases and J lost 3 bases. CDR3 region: CAISGSGRTTDTQYF. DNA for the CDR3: TGTGCCATCAGTGGTAGCGGGCGAACGACAGATACGCAGTATTTT.

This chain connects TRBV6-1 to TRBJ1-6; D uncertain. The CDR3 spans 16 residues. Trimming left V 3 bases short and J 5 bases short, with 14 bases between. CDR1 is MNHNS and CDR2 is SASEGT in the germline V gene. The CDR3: CASSEFVLINNSPLHF. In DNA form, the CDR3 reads TGTGCCAGCAGTGAGTTTGTGCTGATCAATAATTCACCCCTCCACTTT.

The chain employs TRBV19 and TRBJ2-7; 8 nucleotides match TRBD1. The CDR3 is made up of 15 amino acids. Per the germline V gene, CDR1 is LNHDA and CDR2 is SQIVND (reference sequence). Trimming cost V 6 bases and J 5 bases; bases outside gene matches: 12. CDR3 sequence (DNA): TGTGCCAGTAGCCCGACCCGGACAGGGATCCACGAGCAGTACTTC. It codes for CASSPTRTGIHEQYF.